Listed below are T cell receptor beta chains from one sample, sequenced in a study of CD8+CD57+ T cells in acquired aplastic anemia. TCRdb re-called the reads with MiXCR, one entry per CDR3 protein. This table has 200,000 to 250,000 distinct CDR3 sequences, 65% appearing once. Sequenced: sorted CD4+, CD8+, or CD8+CD57+ T cells (not recorded which) from PBMCs. These receptor sequences come from a human donor with aplastic anemia. Both conserved end residues are part of each CDR3. The D gene is left open where the match is weak. The size entry is marked missing in some rows and otherwise reads once, few, many or a size class.

>TRBJ1-2|TRBV29-1|.|.
TGCAGCGTTGAAGGTGCATTACTTAACTATGGCTACACCTTC
CSVEGALLNYGYTF
>TRBJ2-3|TRBV9|TRBD2|.
TGTGCCAGCAGCCCTCGGACTAGCGGGATTGGTACGCAGTATTTT
CASSPRTSGIGTQYF
>TRBJ2-7|TRBV29-1|.|once
TGCAGCGTTAAGACACATTCCTACGAGCAGTACTTC
CSVKTHSYEQYF
>TRBJ1-6|TRBV19|.|few
TGTGCCAGTAGTATAGAGGGGAGGAGGACTTCACCCCTCCACTTT
CASSIEGRRTSPLHF
>TRBJ2-7|TRBV7-8|.|.
TGTGCCAGCAGCTTATCAGGGTTAGGGGAGCAGTACTTC
CASSLSGLGEQYF
>TRBJ2-3|TRBV20-1|.|.
TGCAGTGTTGGCGGGGAGGTCACAGATACGCAGTGTTTT
CSVGGEVTDTQCF
>TRBJ2-7|TRBV12-3/TRBV12-4|.|.
TGTGCCAGCAGCCACCCACTCAACTCCTACGAGCAGTACTTC
CASSHPLNSYEQYF
>TRBJ2-7|TRBV10-3|.|.
TGTGCCATCAGTGCAATGGGGGCCAACGACGAGCAGTACTTC
CAISAMGANDEQYF
>TRBJ2-7|TRBV19|.|.
TGTGCCAGTAGTCCCTCGGCAGGTGGGGCCTACGAGCAGTACTTC
CASSPSAGGAYEQYF
>TRBJ1-6|TRBV20-1|TRBD1|few
TGCAGTGCTAGATGGGGACAGTCCTATAATTCACCCCTCCACTTT
CSARWGQSYNSPLHF
>TRBJ2-7|TRBV27|.|few
TGTGCCAGCAGTTCCCTGGGGGCCTACGAGCAGTACTTC
CASSSLGAYEQYF
>TRBJ2-7|TRBV7-2|TRBD2|many
TGTGCCAGCAGCTTAGCGGGGAGCGGGGGGGCATTGGAGCAGTACTTC
CASSLAGSGGALEQYF
>TRBJ1-3|TRBV2|.|once
TGTGCCAGCAGTCCGGTGCGGGGTTCTGGAAACACCATATATTTT
CASSPVRGSGNTIYF
>TRBJ1-2|TRBV10-2|.|.
TGCGCCAGCGGCCAGAACTATGGCTACACCTTC
CASGQNYGYTF
>TRBJ1-6|TRBV20-1|.|.
TGCAGTGCTCCCGGGCGCTTTCCCACCTTT
CSAPGRFPTF
>TRBJ2-2|TRBV12-3/TRBV12-4|.|.
TGTGCCCGCAGTTACTCGTCTAGGGCCGGGGAGCTGTTTTTT
CARSYSSRAGELFF
>TRBJ2-7|TRBV15|.|few
TGTGCCACCAGCAGAACGAACTACGAGCAGTACTTC
CATSRTNYEQYF
>TRBJ2-5|TRBV15|.|.
TGTGCCACCAGCAGAACCCGGGGACTGAGCCAAGAGACCCAGTACTTC
CATSRTRGLSQETQYF
>TRBJ2-1|TRBV7-2|TRBD1|.
TGTGCCAGCAGCTCGGGTCAGGGGGCAGTAAATGAGCAGTTCTTC
CASSSGQGAVNEQFF
>TRBJ1-6|TRBV20-1|TRBD1|few
TGCAGTGCTAGGCTTTGGGACAGCCAAGACTTCACGCTCCTAGAGAATTCACCCCTCCACTTT
CSARLWDSQDFTLLENSPLHF
>TRBJ2-3|TRBV10-2|TRBD2|.
TGCGCCAGCAGTTCTCCGGGACTAGCGGACACAGATACGCAGTATTTT
CASSSPGLADTDTQYF
>TRBJ1-6|TRBV15|TRBD1|.
TGTGCCACCAGCAGAGGGGCAGGGGGTGTTGATTCACCCCTCCACTTT
CATSRGAGGVDSPLHF
>TRBJ2-7|TRBV28|TRBD1|.
TGTGCCAGCAGGTTACAGGGGGCATATACCTACGAGCAGTACTTC
CASRLQGAYTYEQYF
>TRBJ2-1|TRBV19|.|.
TGTGCCAGTAGTCCCTGGGCCTACTACAATGAGCAGTTCTTC
CASSPWAYYNEQFF
>TRBJ1-2|TRBV10-3|TRBD1|many
TGTGCCATCAGAGACAGGGGAGTCTTCTATGGCTACACCTTC
CAIRDRGVFYGYTF
>TRBJ1-6|TRBV19|.|once
TGTGCCAGTAGTTTGCAGATCTATAATTCACCCCTCCACTTT
CASSLQIYNSPLHF
>TRBJ2-2|TRBV2|TRBD1|.
TGTGCCAGCGGTGGCACAGGGGAAACCGGGGAGCTGTCTTTT
CASGGTGETGELSF
>TRBJ2-5|TRBV5-6|.|.
TGTGCCAGCCTGGGTTGGGACTTCCAAGAGACCCAGTACTTC
CASLGWDFQETQYF
>TRBJ1-6|TRBV7-6|.|.
TGTGCCAGCAGCTTAGGACCTCAGAGGGGAGTATCACCCCTCCACTTT
CASSLGPQRGVSPLHF
>TRBJ2-3|TRBV20-1|.|.
TGCAGTGCTATCCTAGCAGCCTCCCCCACAGATACGCAGTATTTT
CSAILAASPTDTQYF
>TRBJ2-3|TRBV6-4|TRBD2|many
TGTGCCAGCAGTCCCCTAGCGGGGGGCTCGGATACGCAGTATTTT
CASSPLAGGSDTQYF
>TRBJ2-7|TRBV11-3|.|.
TGTGCCAGCAGCTTAGCCAGCAGTTCTATAGGGACCGGTAACTACGAGCAGTACTTC
CASSLASSSIGTGNYEQYF
>TRBJ2-7|TRBV6-6|.|.
TGTGCCAGCAGTTACTTGGCGATCTACGAGCAGTACTTC
CASSYLAIYEQYF
>TRBJ2-5|TRBV10-3|.|.
TGTGCCATCAGTGATACACTAGCACCCCAAGAGACCCAGTACTTC
CAISDTLAPQETQYF
>TRBJ1-5|TRBV9|.|.
TGTGCCAGCAGCGAGGGGGGCGGGATAAATCAGCCCCAACATTTT
CASSEGGGINQPQHF
>TRBJ1-2|TRBV7-9|.|.
TGTGCCAGCAGTTTTCTGGCATTTCCTCGGGATGGCTACACCTTC
CASSFLAFPRDGYTF
>TRBJ1-2|TRBV19|TRBD1|.
TGTGCCAGTAGTAGGACAGGGCCGGCTGGCTACACCTTC
CASSRTGPAGYTF
>TRBJ2-1|TRBV7-3|TRBD2|.
TGTGCCAGCAGCTTGGGAGGGAGCGGGGGGTCCTCCTACAATGAGCAGTTCTTC
CASSLGGSGGSSYNEQFF
>TRBJ2-1|TRBV20-1|.|.
TGCAGTGCTAGCCAGGGGAACTCCTACAATGAGCAGTTCTTC
CSASQGNSYNEQFF
>TRBJ2-6|TRBV15|.|.
TGTGCCAGCAGCGGCAGGGTATCTGGGGCCAACGTCCTGACTTTC
CASSGRVSGANVLTF
>TRBJ1-5|TRBV2|TRBD1|.
TGTGCCAGCAGTCCGACAGGGTATCAGCCCCAGCATTTT
CASSPTGYQPQHF
>TRBJ1-1|TRBV20-1|.|.
TGCAGTGCTAGCTCGTACAGGGTCCCTGAAGCTTTCTTT
CSASSYRVPEAFF
>TRBJ1-2|TRBV19|.|once
TGTGCCAGTCGAGCGGGCAGCTATGGCTATACCTTC
CASRAGSYGYTF
>TRBJ1-3|TRBV19|TRBD1|.
TGTGCCAGTAGTATTACAGGGGGAATTGGAAACACCATATATTTT
CASSITGGIGNTIYF
>TRBJ2-5|TRBV6-5|.|.
TGTGCCAGCAGTCAAACTCAGACGGGGCAAGAGACCCAGTACTTC
CASSQTQTGQETQYF
>TRBJ2-7|TRBV6-1|TRBD2|many
TGTGCCAGCAGGGGAGGGGTGGACGAGCAGTACTTC
CASRGGVDEQYF
>TRBJ1-1|TRBV3-1|.|.
TGTGCCAGCAGCCAAGTCCCAGGGACGGGGACTGAAGCTTTCTTT
CASSQVPGTGTEAFF
>TRBJ2-5|TRBV6-2/TRBV6-3|TRBD2|.
TGTGCCAGCGGTTCCGGGGGGGAGGGGGAGACCCAGTACTTC
CASGSGGEGETQYF
>TRBJ1-2|TRBV4-1|.|medium-sized
TGCGCCAGCAGCCAAGAGTCAAACTATGGCTACACCTTC
CASSQESNYGYTF
>TRBJ1-1|TRBV19|TRBD1|once
TGTGCCAGTACCGTCAGAGGACAGGGGATAGGAGCTTTCTTT
CASTVRGQGIGAFF
>TRBJ2-1|TRBV15|.|.
TGTGCCACCAGCAGAGGAGATACAAACAATGAGCAGTTCTTC
CATSRGDTNNEQFF
>TRBJ2-7|TRBV5-1|.|.
TGCGCCAGCAGCTTTTCAGGGAACCTGGGCAACGAGCAGTACTTC
CASSFSGNLGNEQYF